This T cell receptor beta chain appears in the sequencing data of a study of blood T cell repertoires in COVID-19. The CDR3 runs to 13 residues. V lost 5 bases, J lost 1 base, and 9 bases lay in between. Germline CDR1 SGHTA, CDR2 FQGNSA. Clones were sequenced by immunoSEQ multiplex PCR, and TCRdb holds only the in-frame ones, with some missing. The table lists 450,000 to 500,000 clones, about nine tenths of them singletons. Membership in each cohort depended on participant-reported clinical history. This clonotype was obtained from a woman aged 18-35 years who had recovered from COVID-19. The genes are TRBV7-2 and TRBJ2-7; D perhaps matches TRBD2 (6 bases). What was sequenced was PBMCs or T cells enriched from blood (not recorded which). The CDR3 sequence: CASSREPSYEQYF. DNA for the CDR3: TGTGCCAGCAGCCGGGAGCCATCCTACGAGCAGTACTTC.